The rows below give T cell receptor beta chains drawn from one sample of a study of T cell repertoires in cytomegalovirus infection. TCRdb redid the calling of the reads with MiXCR, one entry per CDR3 protein. Of some 240,000 distinct CDR3 sequences listed, about a sixth are singletons. What was sequenced was CD8+ T cells from PBMCs. The receptors were gathered from a human donor in good health (CMV status not recorded). Some clones in this sample may be carry-over from other donors' samples. CDR3s include the opening cysteine and the closing phenylalanine or tryptophan. Fields, in order: V gene, D gene, J gene, CDR3 protein. A D gene is named only where the DNA matches it firmly.

TRBV2	.	TRBJ2-7	CASSERSYEQYF
TRBV20-1	TRBD1	TRBJ2-7	CSARDLGQESDEQYF
TRBV7-6	.	TRBJ2-5	CASSFTPGGNVGETQYF
TRBV28	.	TRBJ2-7	CASTPTGISYEQYF
TRBV28	TRBD2	TRBJ2-1	CASSLRAGGLDFYNEQFF
TRBV7-9	.	TRBJ1-4	CASSSGTATNEKLFF
TRBV7-9	TRBD1	TRBJ2-2	CASSPGQGSGDTGELFF
TRBV6-5	.	TRBJ1-2	CASSYGGGYTF
TRBV4-3	.	TRBJ1-1	CASSQTVTGTEAFF
TRBV6-1	TRBD1	TRBJ2-7	CASGTGVSYEQYF
TRBV4-3	.	TRBJ2-3	CASSQVPAESTDTQYF
TRBV6-1	.	TRBJ1-1	CALDGLNTEAFF
TRBV12-3/TRBV12-4	TRBD2	TRBJ2-5	CASSDRLAGQETQYF
TRBV20-1	.	TRBJ1-2	CSASPYYYGYTF
TRBV28	.	TRBJ1-5	CASSFSTRVQPQHF
TRBV20-1	.	TRBJ1-1	CSARPWPENTEAFF
TRBV20-1	.	TRBJ2-1	CSARSGRETDEQFF
TRBV20-1	.	TRBJ1-1	CSARDRDGYTEAFF
TRBV2	.	TRBJ2-7	CASSDLTVTPRGSYEQYF
TRBV7-9	.	TRBJ2-7	CASSQGQHYEQYF
TRBV6-6	.	TRBJ1-6	CASSYSPGTNSPLHF
TRBV7-6	TRBD1	TRBJ2-4	CATRDRGDIQYF